The table lists the clone carrying this T cell receptor (beta chain) with many counts. Its antigen is not identified. This record belongs to a study of Graves' ophthalmopathy and Graves' hyperthyroidism. Whole-study context: Prior to any treatment, peripheral blood was collected at the time of initial diagnosis.

Transcripts of RNA were the source for amplifying TCR beta CDR3 regions. The library came from an HTBI-primed first-round RT-PCR and a second-round multiplex PCR. TCRdb reanalysed the multiplex PCR reads using MiXCR and keeps one entry per CDR3 protein. The profile shows a few hundred thousand distinct CDR3 sequences, roughly 15% of them singletons. Calling hyperthyroidism stable required that no ophthalmopathy show up within 18 months of follow-up. Findings of the study overall: Most expanded thyroid clonotypes above 0.001 frequency also appeared in blood.

This CDR3 is built from 15 residues. V was shortened by 1 base and J by 0 bases, with 10 bases between the two germline ends. The sample was peripheral blood. The chain combines TRBV12-3 or TRBV12-4 with TRBJ2-7; a possible D gene is TRBD1 (6 bases). The clonotype comes from an adult woman with stable Graves' hyperthyroidism. The CDR3 region has the DNA TGTGCCAGCAGTTTAGATTCCAGGGGCTCCTACGAGCAGTACTTC. This codes for CASSLDSRGSYEQYF.